Described below is a single TCR beta chain sequence and its context. TCRdb's table, derived via immunoSEQ multiplex PCR, lists solely in-frame clones and lacks some. The data hold approximately 250,000 clones, with about 80% observed a single time. The sample originates from a study of blood T cell repertoires in COVID-19. The CDR3 runs to 17 residues. V lost 2 bases, J lost 5 bases, and 22 bases lay in between. Germline-derived CDR1 and CDR2 are SGHRS and YFSETQ. The chain carries TRBV5-1 and TRBJ2-5, with D possibly TRBD2 on 5 matching bases. This receptor was obtained from a man aged 25 to 40 with acute COVID-19. The specimen was PBMCs or T cells enriched from blood (not recorded which). This CDR3 reads CASSFEDRLLRLETQYF. CDR3 DNA: TGCGCCAGCAGCTTTGAGGACCGACTATTGAGATTGGAGACCCAGTACTTC.